This is a list of T cell receptor beta chains from one sample in a study of blood T cell repertoires in COVID-19. Data came from immunoSEQ multiplex PCR; TCRdb stores just in-frame clones and leaves some out. The sample lists about 70,000 clones, approximately 90% occurring once. The sample taken for sequencing was peripheral blood. Receptors originate from a human donor in a cohort sampled during active COVID-19. Each CDR3 is given with its conserved first and last residue. The order of the fields is D gene, V gene, J gene, clone size, CDR3 protein, CDR3 DNA. A D gene is named only where the DNA matches it firmly. Expanded clones are given a class, and other clones once, few, many or no size at all.

>TRBD1|TRBV16|TRBJ1-5|NA
CASSQFSGGYQPQHF
TGTGCCAGCAGCCAATTCTCAGGGGGCTACCAGCCCCAGCATTTT
>TRBD1|TRBV6-1|TRBJ2-5|NA
CASSVTGTGRKETQYF
TGTGCCAGCAGTGTCACCGGGACAGGACGGAAAGAGACCCAGTACTTC
>TRBD1|TRBV11-2|TRBJ1-6|NA
CASSLERRDSLSSYNSPLHF
TGTGCCAGCAGCTTAGAGAGGCGGGACAGCCTGAGCTCCTATAATTCACCCCTCCACTTT
>NA|TRBV7-6|TRBJ2-7|many
CASSLESSGAYEQYF
TGTGCCAGCAGCTTAGAGTCTTCGGGGGCCTACGAGCAGTACTTC
>TRBD1|TRBV5-5|TRBJ2-1|NA
CASSPRDRSYNEQFF
TGTGCCAGCAGCCCCCGGGACAGGTCCTACAATGAGCAGTTCTTC
>TRBD2|TRBV5-1|TRBJ2-7|NA
CASSAGGLGDREQYF
TGCGCCAGCAGCGCGGGGGGACTCGGGGATAGAGAGCAGTACTTC
>NA|TRBV7-9|TRBJ2-5|NA
CASSLLGSTETQYF
TGTGCCAGCAGCTTACTCGGTAGTACCGAGACCCAGTACTTC
>NA|TRBV7-9|TRBJ2-6|NA
CASSPRGGGLSGANVLTF
TGTGCCAGCAGCCCCAGGGGAGGGGGGCTCTCTGGGGCCAACGTCCTGACTTTC
>NA|TRBV5-6|TRBJ2-3|NA
CASSLATEETDTQYF
TGTGCCAGCAGCTTGGCCACGGAGGAGACAGATACGCAGTATTTT
>NA|TRBV11-1|TRBJ2-7|NA
CASSRSEGYEQYF
TGTGCCAGCAGCCGCTCTGAGGGCTACGAGCAGTACTTC
>TRBD1|TRBV5-1|TRBJ1-1|few
CASSEQGRGTEAFF
TGCGCCAGCAGCGAACAGGGGAGAGGGACTGAAGCTTTCTTT
>TRBD2|TRBV5-1|TRBJ2-2|NA
CASSLGAGANTGELFF
TGCGCCAGCAGCTTGGGAGCGGGAGCGAACACCGGGGAGCTGTTTTTT
>TRBD1|TRBV4-2|TRBJ2-5|NA
CASSQGTGEQETQYF
TGTGCCAGCAGCCAAGGCACAGGGGAACAAGAGACCCAGTACTTC
>NA|TRBV6-6|TRBJ1-5|NA
CASSPSGTSNQPQHF
TGTGCCAGCAGCCCATCGGGTACTAGCAATCAGCCCCAGCATTTT
>TRBD2|TRBV20-1|TRBJ2-1|NA
CSASTSGTYNEQFF
TGCAGTGCTAGTACTAGCGGGACTTACAATGAGCAGTTCTTC
>NA|TRBV5-4|TRBJ2-2|NA
CASGGSPSANTGELFF
TGTGCCAGCGGGGGGTCCCCTTCCGCGAACACCGGGGAGCTGTTTTTT
>NA|TRBV5-1|TRBJ2-2|NA
CASSRDWGSGELFF
TGCGCCAGCAGCCGGGACTGGGGATCCGGGGAGCTGTTTTTT
>TRBD2|TRBV5-1|TRBJ2-3|NA
CASSWERGSTDTQYF
TGCGCCAGCAGCTGGGAGCGGGGAAGCACAGATACGCAGTATTTT